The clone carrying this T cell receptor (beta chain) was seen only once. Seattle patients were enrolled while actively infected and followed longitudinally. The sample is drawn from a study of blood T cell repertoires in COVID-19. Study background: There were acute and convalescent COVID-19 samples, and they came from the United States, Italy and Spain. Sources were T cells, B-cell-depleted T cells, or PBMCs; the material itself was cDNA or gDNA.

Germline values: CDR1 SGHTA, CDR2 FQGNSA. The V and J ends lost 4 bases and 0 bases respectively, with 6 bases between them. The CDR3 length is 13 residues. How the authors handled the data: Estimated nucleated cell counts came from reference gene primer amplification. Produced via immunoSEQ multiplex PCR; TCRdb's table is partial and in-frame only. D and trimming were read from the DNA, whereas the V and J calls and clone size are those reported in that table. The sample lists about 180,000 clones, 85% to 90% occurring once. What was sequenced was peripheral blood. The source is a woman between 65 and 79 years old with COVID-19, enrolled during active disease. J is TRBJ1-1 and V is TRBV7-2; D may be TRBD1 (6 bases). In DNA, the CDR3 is TGTGCCAGCAGCTGGACAGTGAACACTGAAGCTTTCTTT. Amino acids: CASSWTVNTEAFF.